Listed below are T cell receptor beta chains from one sample, sequenced in a study of blood T cell repertoires in COVID-19. Clones were sequenced by immunoSEQ multiplex PCR, and TCRdb holds only the in-frame ones, with some missing. Among approximately 250,000 clones listed, 88% were seen once. Sequenced: PBMCs or T cells enriched from blood (not recorded which). The receptors stem from an older woman in a cohort exposed to, infected with or recovered from COVID-19 (not recorded which). CDR3s include the opening cysteine and the closing phenylalanine or tryptophan. The order of the fields is J gene, clone size, D gene, V gene, CDR3 DNA, CDR3 protein. D genes are given only for firm matches. Size is stated for part of the rows, as once, few or many counts, or as a class when the clone is expanded.

J gene: TRBJ2-2; clone size: .; D gene: TRBD1; V gene: TRBV24-1; CDR3 DNA: TGTGCCACCAGTGATGACAGGGGGCAGAGCGGGGAGCTGTTTTTT; CDR3 protein: CATSDDRGQSGELFF
J gene: TRBJ2-1; clone size: once; D gene: .; V gene: TRBV24-1; CDR3 DNA: TGTGCCACCAGTAGGGCAGGGGCCAATGAGCAGTTCTTC; CDR3 protein: CATSRAGANEQFF
J gene: TRBJ2-3; clone size: .; D gene: TRBD2; V gene: TRBV18; CDR3 DNA: TGTGCCAGCTCTAGGACTAGCGGATTTACAGATACGCAGTATTTT; CDR3 protein: CASSRTSGFTDTQYF
J gene: TRBJ2-4; clone size: .; D gene: .; V gene: TRBV7-2; CDR3 DNA: TGTGCCAGCAGTTCTGGTCGACAATTAGCCAAAAACATTCAGTACTTC; CDR3 protein: CASSSGRQLAKNIQYF
J gene: TRBJ2-7; clone size: .; D gene: TRBD1; V gene: TRBV3-1/TRBV3-2; CDR3 DNA: TGTGCCAGCAGCCAAGGAAAAGGCCACGTTGTCCGACAGGGGCTGAACGAGCAGTACTTC; CDR3 protein: CASSQGKGHVVRQGLNEQYF
J gene: TRBJ1-2; clone size: .; D gene: TRBD1; V gene: TRBV28; CDR3 DNA: TGTGCCAGCAGTTTATTGACAGGGGGCGCCTCCAAGATCGATGGCTACACCTTC; CDR3 protein: CASSLLTGGASKIDGYTF
J gene: TRBJ1-5; clone size: .; D gene: TRBD1; V gene: TRBV6-5; CDR3 DNA: TGTGCCAGCAGTTACTCGTGGACAGGCTCTAATCAGCCCCAGCATTTT; CDR3 protein: CASSYSWTGSNQPQHF
J gene: TRBJ2-4; clone size: .; D gene: TRBD2; V gene: TRBV6-5; CDR3 DNA: TGTGCCAGCAGCCCGACTAGCGGCAAAAACATTCAGTACTTC; CDR3 protein: CASSPTSGKNIQYF
J gene: TRBJ2-7; clone size: .; D gene: .; V gene: TRBV18; CDR3 DNA: TGTGCCAGCTCACCTTCGAACTCATACGAGCAGTACTTC; CDR3 protein: CASSPSNSYEQYF
J gene: TRBJ1-5; clone size: .; D gene: .; V gene: TRBV6-1; CDR3 DNA: TGTGCCAGCAGTGAAGATAGCAGGGCCCTCAGGGGCAATCAGCCCCAGCATTTT; CDR3 protein: CASSEDSRALRGNQPQHF
J gene: TRBJ1-1; clone size: .; D gene: TRBD1; V gene: TRBV30; CDR3 DNA: TGTGCCTGGAGTGTAACTCGGCCACAGGGGGGGACTGAAGCTTTCTTT; CDR3 protein: CAWSVTRPQGGTEAFF
J gene: TRBJ1-3; clone size: .; D gene: TRBD1; V gene: TRBV4-1; CDR3 DNA: TGCGCCAGCAGCCTAACAGGGGGGTCTGGAAACACCATATATTTT; CDR3 protein: CASSLTGGSGNTIYF
J gene: TRBJ2-1; clone size: .; D gene: TRBD2; V gene: TRBV7-7; CDR3 DNA: TGTGCTAGCAGCTTAGGAACTAGCGGGAACAATGAGCAGTTCTTC; CDR3 protein: CASSLGTSGNNEQFF
J gene: TRBJ2-3; clone size: .; D gene: TRBD2; V gene: TRBV5-6; CDR3 DNA: TGTGCCAGCAGTTTTCTAGCGGGAGGGCCCGGAACAGATACGCAGTATTTT; CDR3 protein: CASSFLAGGPGTDTQYF
J gene: TRBJ1-2; clone size: .; D gene: TRBD1; V gene: TRBV27; CDR3 DNA: TGTGCCAGCAGTTTAGCTGGACAGGGCATGTATGGCTACACCTTC; CDR3 protein: CASSLAGQGMYGYTF
J gene: TRBJ2-1; clone size: .; D gene: .; V gene: TRBV6-6; CDR3 DNA: TGTGCCAGCAGTTACTCCTCGGGCTCAGCGGGTGAGCAGTTCTTC; CDR3 protein: CASSYSSGSAGEQFF
J gene: TRBJ1-5; clone size: few; D gene: TRBD1; V gene: TRBV28; CDR3 DNA: TGTGCCAGCAGTTTATGGACAGGGGCGCGTCAGCCCCAGCATTTT; CDR3 protein: CASSLWTGARQPQHF
J gene: TRBJ2-7; clone size: .; D gene: TRBD1; V gene: TRBV10-2; CDR3 DNA: TGCGCCAGCAGTGCCGGGACAGGGGGAAACGAGCAGTACTTC; CDR3 protein: CASSAGTGGNEQYF
J gene: TRBJ2-4; clone size: .; D gene: TRBD1; V gene: TRBV20-1; CDR3 DNA: TGCAGTGCTAGTCCCGGACAGGGATGGGTCAAAAACATTCAGTACTTC; CDR3 protein: CSASPGQGWVKNIQYF
J gene: TRBJ2-3; clone size: .; D gene: .; V gene: TRBV2; CDR3 DNA: TGTGCCAGCATCGAGACAGGAGTCTCCACAGATACGCAGTATTTT; CDR3 protein: CASIETGVSTDTQYF
J gene: TRBJ2-2; clone size: .; D gene: .; V gene: TRBV28; CDR3 DNA: TGTGCCAGCAGTTTAGGAGGAGAGGGCGGGGAGCTGTTTTTT; CDR3 protein: CASSLGGEGGELFF
J gene: TRBJ2-7; clone size: once; D gene: TRBD2; V gene: TRBV5-1; CDR3 DNA: TGCGCCAGCAGCCTAGTAGCGGGAGGTGCCGAGCAGTACTTC; CDR3 protein: CASSLVAGGAEQYF
J gene: TRBJ2-1; clone size: .; D gene: TRBD2; V gene: TRBV3-1/TRBV3-2; CDR3 DNA: TGTGCCAGCAGCGGAACCGGGACTAGCGGGAGAAGGACCTACAATGAGCAGTTCTTC; CDR3 protein: CASSGTGTSGRRTYNEQFF
J gene: TRBJ2-5; clone size: .; D gene: TRBD1; V gene: TRBV5-1; CDR3 DNA: TGCGCCAGCAGCTTAACAGGGGAGAGAAAGACCCAGTACTTC; CDR3 protein: CASSLTGERKTQYF
J gene: TRBJ2-1; clone size: few; D gene: .; V gene: TRBV18; CDR3 DNA: TGTGCCAGCTCACCGGGGCGGAACTACAATGAGCAGTTCTTC; CDR3 protein: CASSPGRNYNEQFF
J gene: TRBJ1-4; clone size: .; D gene: .; V gene: TRBV5-1; CDR3 DNA: TGCGCCAGCAGCTTGTCTGCAACTAATGAAAAACTGTTTTTT; CDR3 protein: CASSLSATNEKLFF
J gene: TRBJ1-3; clone size: .; D gene: .; V gene: TRBV5-1; CDR3 DNA: TGCGCCAGCAGCGTATCGGACAGTTCATGGGGAAACACCATATATTTT; CDR3 protein: CASSVSDSSWGNTIYF
J gene: TRBJ2-1; clone size: .; D gene: TRBD2; V gene: TRBV5-4; CDR3 DNA: TGTGCCAGCAGCCGCTCGAGGACTAGCGGGAGGGATGAGCAGTTCTTC; CDR3 protein: CASSRSRTSGRDEQFF
J gene: TRBJ1-1; clone size: .; D gene: .; V gene: TRBV28; CDR3 DNA: TGTGCCAGCAGTTTATCAGGAATGAACACTGAAGCTTTCTTT; CDR3 protein: CASSLSGMNTEAFF
J gene: TRBJ1-1; clone size: .; D gene: .; V gene: TRBV29-1; CDR3 DNA: TGCAGCGTCGGCTCCATTACAGGGAACACTGAAGCTTTCTTT; CDR3 protein: CSVGSITGNTEAFF
J gene: TRBJ2-3; clone size: .; D gene: TRBD2; V gene: TRBV11-3; CDR3 DNA: TGTGCCAGCAGCTTCTTTAGCGGGAGAGGTTCAGATACGCAGTATTTT; CDR3 protein: CASSFFSGRGSDTQYF
J gene: TRBJ2-1; clone size: .; D gene: .; V gene: TRBV7-2; CDR3 DNA: TGTGCCAGCAGCTTTGCCGGGTCTAACAATGAGCAGTTCTTC; CDR3 protein: CASSFAGSNNEQFF
J gene: TRBJ1-1; clone size: .; D gene: .; V gene: TRBV19; CDR3 DNA: TGTGCCAGTAGTGCTAGGGGAGGGAACACTGAAGCTTTCTTT; CDR3 protein: CASSARGGNTEAFF
J gene: TRBJ2-5; clone size: .; D gene: .; V gene: TRBV7-2; CDR3 DNA: TGTGCCAGCAGCTTAGTGGGCCTAGCCGGCTACTTC; CDR3 protein: CASSLVGLAGYF
J gene: TRBJ2-1; clone size: .; D gene: TRBD2; V gene: TRBV15; CDR3 DNA: TGTGCCACCAGCAGGGGGGGGACTAGCGGGAGCTACAATGAGCAGTTCTTC; CDR3 protein: CATSRGGTSGSYNEQFF
J gene: TRBJ2-3; clone size: .; D gene: .; V gene: TRBV18; CDR3 DNA: TGTGCCAGCTCACCTAACACAGATACGCAGTATTTT; CDR3 protein: CASSPNTDTQYF
J gene: TRBJ2-5; clone size: .; D gene: .; V gene: TRBV19; CDR3 DNA: TGTGCCACCCGACGGGGAGGGGGTGAAGAGACCCAGTACTTC; CDR3 protein: CATRRGGGEETQYF
J gene: TRBJ1-6; clone size: .; D gene: .; V gene: TRBV7-2; CDR3 DNA: TGTGCCAGCAGCTTAGTGGGGGGAACCAACCTACCCCTCCACTTT; CDR3 protein: CASSLVGGTNLPLHF
J gene: TRBJ2-3; clone size: .; D gene: TRBD2; V gene: TRBV30; CDR3 DNA: TGTGCCTGGAGGGGGGGGACGTTCACAGATACGCAGTATTTT; CDR3 protein: CAWRGGTFTDTQYF
J gene: TRBJ1-6; clone size: .; D gene: .; V gene: TRBV7-6; CDR3 DNA: TGTGCCAGCAGCTTATCTCCAGGGTCAAATTCACCCCTCCACTTT; CDR3 protein: CASSLSPGSNSPLHF
J gene: TRBJ1-5; clone size: .; D gene: .; V gene: TRBV13; CDR3 DNA: TGTGCCAGCAGCTTAGGGGGGGAGGGTCAGCCCCAGCATTTT; CDR3 protein: CASSLGGEGQPQHF
J gene: TRBJ2-7; clone size: .; D gene: .; V gene: TRBV28; CDR3 DNA: TGTGCCAGCAGTTTGTCGAGCGATTACTACGAGCAGTACTTC; CDR3 protein: CASSLSSDYYEQYF
J gene: TRBJ2-6; clone size: .; D gene: .; V gene: TRBV5-1; CDR3 DNA: TGCGCCAGCAGCTTGGAGCGGGCCGCTCGGGCCAACGTCCTGACTTTC; CDR3 protein: CASSLERAARANVLTF
J gene: TRBJ2-1; clone size: .; D gene: .; V gene: TRBV7-8; CDR3 DNA: TGTGCCAGCGGGACACTATCCTACAATGAGCAGTTCTTC; CDR3 protein: CASGTLSYNEQFF
J gene: TRBJ2-1; clone size: .; D gene: .; V gene: TRBV7-2; CDR3 DNA: TGTGCCAGCAGCACCCCTACTGCCTACAATGAGCAGTTCTTC; CDR3 protein: CASSTPTAYNEQFF
J gene: TRBJ1-1; clone size: .; D gene: TRBD1; V gene: TRBV15; CDR3 DNA: TGTGCCACTAAAGGACAGGGGGCCACTGAAGCTTTCTTT; CDR3 protein: CATKGQGATEAFF
J gene: TRBJ1-1; clone size: .; D gene: TRBD1; V gene: TRBV7-9; CDR3 DNA: TGTGCCAGCAGCTCAGGACAGGGGAGAGTCGGGACTGAAGCTTTCTTT; CDR3 protein: CASSSGQGRVGTEAFF
J gene: TRBJ2-1; clone size: few; D gene: TRBD2; V gene: TRBV6-2/TRBV6-3; CDR3 DNA: TGTGCCAGCAGTTTGCCCCCTGCTAGCGGGAGAAGGGATGAGCAGTTCTTC; CDR3 protein: CASSLPPASGRRDEQFF
J gene: TRBJ2-7; clone size: .; D gene: TRBD1; V gene: TRBV28; CDR3 DNA: TGTGCCAGCAGTCGGTCATGGACAGGACGGTCCTACGAGCAGTACTTC; CDR3 protein: CASSRSWTGRSYEQYF
J gene: TRBJ1-2; clone size: .; D gene: .; V gene: TRBV14; CDR3 DNA: TGTGCCAGCAGCCATGTACTCCTTGGTCCCCAGGGGTTAAATGGCTACACCTTC; CDR3 protein: CASSHVLLGPQGLNGYTF
J gene: TRBJ1-4; clone size: .; D gene: .; V gene: TRBV5-1; CDR3 DNA: TGCGCCAGCAGCTTGTTCCGGACAGATAATGAAAAACTGTTTTTT; CDR3 protein: CASSLFRTDNEKLFF
J gene: TRBJ1-4; clone size: once; D gene: .; V gene: TRBV28; CDR3 DNA: TGTGCCAGCAGACAGGGAACAAATGAAAAACTGTTTTTT; CDR3 protein: CASRQGTNEKLFF
J gene: TRBJ2-7; clone size: .; D gene: .; V gene: TRBV28; CDR3 DNA: TGTGCCAGCAGTTTAAACAGAGCCTACGAGCAGTACTTC; CDR3 protein: CASSLNRAYEQYF
J gene: TRBJ2-4; clone size: once; D gene: TRBD2; V gene: TRBV11-3; CDR3 DNA: TGTGCCAGCAGCCCACTAGCGGGAGCGGGGTACTTC; CDR3 protein: CASSPLAGAGYF
J gene: TRBJ2-1; clone size: .; D gene: .; V gene: TRBV24-1; CDR3 DNA: TGTGCCACCAGTGATTTGTCAGGGGATCCCTACGGTGAGCAGTTCTTC; CDR3 protein: CATSDLSGDPYGEQFF